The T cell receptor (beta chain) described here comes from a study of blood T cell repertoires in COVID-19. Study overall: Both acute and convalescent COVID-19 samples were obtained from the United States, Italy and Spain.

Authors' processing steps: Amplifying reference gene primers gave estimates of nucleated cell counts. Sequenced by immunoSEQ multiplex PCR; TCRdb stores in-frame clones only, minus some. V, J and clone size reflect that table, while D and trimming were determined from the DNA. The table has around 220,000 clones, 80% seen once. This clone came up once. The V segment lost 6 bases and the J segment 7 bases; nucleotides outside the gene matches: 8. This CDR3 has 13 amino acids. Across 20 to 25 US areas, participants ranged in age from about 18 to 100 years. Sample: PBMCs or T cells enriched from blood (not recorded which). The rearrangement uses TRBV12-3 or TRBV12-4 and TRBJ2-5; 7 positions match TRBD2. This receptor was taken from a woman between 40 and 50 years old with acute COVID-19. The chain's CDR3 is CASSRPPGGTQYF. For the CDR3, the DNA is TGTGCCAGCAGCCGGCCACCGGGGGGGACCCAGTACTTC.